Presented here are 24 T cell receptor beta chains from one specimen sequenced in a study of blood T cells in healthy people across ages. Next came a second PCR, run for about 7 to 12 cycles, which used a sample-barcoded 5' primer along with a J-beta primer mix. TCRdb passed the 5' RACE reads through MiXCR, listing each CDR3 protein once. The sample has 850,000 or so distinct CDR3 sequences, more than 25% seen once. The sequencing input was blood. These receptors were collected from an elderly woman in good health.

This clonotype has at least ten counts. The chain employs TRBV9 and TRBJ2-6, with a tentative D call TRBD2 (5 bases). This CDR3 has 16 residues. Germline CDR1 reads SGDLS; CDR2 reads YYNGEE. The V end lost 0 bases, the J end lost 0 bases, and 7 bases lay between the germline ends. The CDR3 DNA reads TGTGCCAGCAGCGTAGAAGGGAGCTCTGGGGCCAACGTCCTGACTTTC. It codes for CASSVEGSSGANVLTF.

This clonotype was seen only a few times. The chain's CDR3 is CATSRVTGLGTEAFF. In nucleotides, the CDR3 is TGTGCCACCAGCAGAGTCACAGGGTTAGGCACTGAAGCTTTCTTT. This chain connects TRBV15 to TRBJ1-1; D perhaps matches TRBD1 (6 bases). Germline CDR1 and CDR2: LNHNV and YYDKDF (reference sequence). The V end was cut by 1 base, the J end by 4 bases, with 13 bases between. The CDR3 runs to 15 residues.

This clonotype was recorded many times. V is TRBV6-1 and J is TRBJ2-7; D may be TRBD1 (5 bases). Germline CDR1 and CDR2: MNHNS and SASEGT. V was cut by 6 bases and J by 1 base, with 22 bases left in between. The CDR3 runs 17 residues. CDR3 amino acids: CASSRQGNLGASYEQYF. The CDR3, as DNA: TGTGCCAGCAGCCGACAAGGTAATCTAGGGGCGTCCTACGAGCAGTACTTC.

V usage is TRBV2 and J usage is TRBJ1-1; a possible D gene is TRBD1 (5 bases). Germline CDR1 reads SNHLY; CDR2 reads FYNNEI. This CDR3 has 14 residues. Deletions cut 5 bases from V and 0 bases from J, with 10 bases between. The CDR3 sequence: CASSRGGVNTEAFF. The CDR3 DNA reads TGTGCCAGCAGTCGGGGAGGGGTGAACACTGAAGCTTTCTTT. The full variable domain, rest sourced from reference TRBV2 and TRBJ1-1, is EPEVTQTPSHQVTQMGQEVILRCVPISNHLYFYWYRQILGQKVEFLVSFYNNEISEKSEIFDDQFSVERPDGSNFTLKIRSTKLEDSAMYFCASSRGGVNTEAFFGQGTRLTVV.

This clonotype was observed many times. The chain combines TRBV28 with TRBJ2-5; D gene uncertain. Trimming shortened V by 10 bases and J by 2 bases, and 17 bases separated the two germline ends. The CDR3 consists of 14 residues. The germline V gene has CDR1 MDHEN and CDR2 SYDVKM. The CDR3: CATFYPWGQETQYF. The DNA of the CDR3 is TGTGCCACCTTCTACCCATGGGGTCAAGAGACCCAGTACTTC. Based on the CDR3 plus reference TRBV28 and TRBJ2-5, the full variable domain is DVKVTQSSRYLVKRTGEKVFLECVQDMDHENMFWYRQDPGLGLRLIYFSYDVKMKEKGDIPEGYSVSREKKERFSLILESASTNQTSMYLCATFYPWGQETQYFGPGTRLLVL.

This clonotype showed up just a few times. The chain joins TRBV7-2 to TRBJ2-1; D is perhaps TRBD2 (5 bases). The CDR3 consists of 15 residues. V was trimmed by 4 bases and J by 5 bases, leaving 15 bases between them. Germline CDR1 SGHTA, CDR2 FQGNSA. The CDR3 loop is CASSSARLANNEQFF. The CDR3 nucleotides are TGTGCCAGCAGCTCCGCACGGCTAGCAAACAATGAGCAGTTCTTC.

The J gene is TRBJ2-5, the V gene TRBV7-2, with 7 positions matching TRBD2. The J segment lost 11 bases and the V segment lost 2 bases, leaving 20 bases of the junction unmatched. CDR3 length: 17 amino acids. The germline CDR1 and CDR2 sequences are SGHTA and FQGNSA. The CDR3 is CASSLRSGLVRYDEQYF. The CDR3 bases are TGTGCCAGCAGCTTAAGGTCAGGACTAGTTAGGTACGATGAGCAGTACTTC.

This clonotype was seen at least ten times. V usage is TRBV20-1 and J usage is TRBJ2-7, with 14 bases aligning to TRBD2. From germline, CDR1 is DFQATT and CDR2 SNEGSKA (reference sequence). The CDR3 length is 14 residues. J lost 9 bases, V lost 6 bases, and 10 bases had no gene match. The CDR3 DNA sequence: TGCAGTGCCTCCGGGACTAGCGGGGGCGCTTTGCAGTACTTC. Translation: CSASGTSGGALQYF.

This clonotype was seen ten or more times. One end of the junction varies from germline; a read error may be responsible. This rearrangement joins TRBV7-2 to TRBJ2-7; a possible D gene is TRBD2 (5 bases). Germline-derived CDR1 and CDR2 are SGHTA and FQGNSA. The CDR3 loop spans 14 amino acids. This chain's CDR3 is CASSLVDGTYEQYF. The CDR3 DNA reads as TGCGCCAGCAGCTTGGTGGACGGGACCTACGAGCAGTACTTC.

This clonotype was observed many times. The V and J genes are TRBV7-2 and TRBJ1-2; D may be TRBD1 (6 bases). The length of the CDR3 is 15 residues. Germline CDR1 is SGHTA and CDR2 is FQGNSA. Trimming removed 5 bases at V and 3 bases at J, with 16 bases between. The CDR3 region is CASSPPQGKYYGYTF. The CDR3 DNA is TGTGCCAGCAGCCCTCCACAGGGAAAGTACTATGGCTACACCTTC.

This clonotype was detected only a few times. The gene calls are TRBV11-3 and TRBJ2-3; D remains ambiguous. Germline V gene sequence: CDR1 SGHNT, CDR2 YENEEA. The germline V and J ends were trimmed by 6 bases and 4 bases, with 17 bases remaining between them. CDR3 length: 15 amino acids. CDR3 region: CASSPSVANSDTQYF. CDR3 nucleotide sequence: TGTGCCAGCAGTCCCTCGGTGGCCAACTCAGATACGCAGTATTTT.

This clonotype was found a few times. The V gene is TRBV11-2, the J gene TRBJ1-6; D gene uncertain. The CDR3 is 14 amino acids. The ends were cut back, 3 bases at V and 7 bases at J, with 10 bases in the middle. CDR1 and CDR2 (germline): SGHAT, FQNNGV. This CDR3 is CASSFRLANSPLHF. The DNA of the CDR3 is TGTGCCAGCAGCTTCCGGCTGGCGAATTCACCCCTCCACTTT.

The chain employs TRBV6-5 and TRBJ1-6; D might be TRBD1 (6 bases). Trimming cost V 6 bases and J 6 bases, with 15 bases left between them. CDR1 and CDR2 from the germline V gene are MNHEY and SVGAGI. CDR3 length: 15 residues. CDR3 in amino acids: CASRGDTLRNSPLHF. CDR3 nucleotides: TGTGCCAGCAGAGGGGACACCTTACGTAATTCACCCCTCCACTTT.

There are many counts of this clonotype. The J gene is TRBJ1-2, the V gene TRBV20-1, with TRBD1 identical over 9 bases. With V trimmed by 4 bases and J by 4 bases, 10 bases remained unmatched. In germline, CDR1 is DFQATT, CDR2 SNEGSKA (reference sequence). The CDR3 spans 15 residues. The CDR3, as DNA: TGCAGTGCTATACCCACAGGGGGCGCTGGCTATGGCTACACCTTC. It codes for CSAIPTGGAGYGYTF.

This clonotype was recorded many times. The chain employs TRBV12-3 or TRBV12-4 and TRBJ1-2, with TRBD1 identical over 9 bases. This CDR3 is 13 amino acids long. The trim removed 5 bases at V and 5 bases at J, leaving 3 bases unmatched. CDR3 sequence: CASSDRGDYGYTF. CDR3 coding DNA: TGTGCCAGCAGTGACAGGGGGGATTATGGCTACACCTTC.

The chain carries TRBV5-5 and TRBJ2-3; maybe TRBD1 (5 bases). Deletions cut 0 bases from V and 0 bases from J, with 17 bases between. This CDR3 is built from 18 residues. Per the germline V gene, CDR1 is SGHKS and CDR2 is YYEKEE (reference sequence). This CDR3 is CASSLELGQSPSTDTQYF. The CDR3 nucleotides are TGTGCCAGCAGCTTGGAATTGGGGCAGTCACCTAGCACAGATACGCAGTATTTT.

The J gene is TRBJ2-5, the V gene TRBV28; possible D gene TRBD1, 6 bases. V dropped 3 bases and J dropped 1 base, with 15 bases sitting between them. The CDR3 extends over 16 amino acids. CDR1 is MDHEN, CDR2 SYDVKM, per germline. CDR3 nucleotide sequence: TGTGCCAGCAGTTTTCAGGGGCGCAGAACCCAAGAGACCCAGTACTTC. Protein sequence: CASSFQGRRTQETQYF.

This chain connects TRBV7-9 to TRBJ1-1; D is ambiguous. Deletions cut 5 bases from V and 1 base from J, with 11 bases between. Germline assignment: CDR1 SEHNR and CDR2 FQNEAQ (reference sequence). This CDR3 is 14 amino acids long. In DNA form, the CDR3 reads TGTGCCAGCAGCCCTTGGGAGGGGAACACTGAAGCTTTCTTT. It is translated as CASSPWEGNTEAFF.

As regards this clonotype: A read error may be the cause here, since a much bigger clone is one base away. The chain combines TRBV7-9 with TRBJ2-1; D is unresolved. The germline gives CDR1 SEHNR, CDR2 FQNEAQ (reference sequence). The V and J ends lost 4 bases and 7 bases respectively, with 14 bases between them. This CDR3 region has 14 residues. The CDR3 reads CASSWVRGINEQFF. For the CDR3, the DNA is TGTGCCAGCAGCTGGGTGCGAGGTATTAATGAGCAGTTCTTC.

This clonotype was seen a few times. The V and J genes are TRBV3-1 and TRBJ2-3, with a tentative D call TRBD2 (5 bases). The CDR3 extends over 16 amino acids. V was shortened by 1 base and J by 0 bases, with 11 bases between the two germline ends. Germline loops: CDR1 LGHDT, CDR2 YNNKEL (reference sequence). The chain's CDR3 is CASSQGIGVSTDTQYF. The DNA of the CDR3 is TGTGCCAGCAGCCAAGGAATCGGGGTAAGCACAGATACGCAGTATTTT.

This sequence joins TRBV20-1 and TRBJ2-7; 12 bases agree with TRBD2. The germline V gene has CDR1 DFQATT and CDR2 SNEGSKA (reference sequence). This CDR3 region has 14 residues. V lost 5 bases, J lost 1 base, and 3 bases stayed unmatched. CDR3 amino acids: CSAQTSGGSYEQYF. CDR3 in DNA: TGCAGTGCTCAGACTAGCGGGGGTTCCTACGAGCAGTACTTC.

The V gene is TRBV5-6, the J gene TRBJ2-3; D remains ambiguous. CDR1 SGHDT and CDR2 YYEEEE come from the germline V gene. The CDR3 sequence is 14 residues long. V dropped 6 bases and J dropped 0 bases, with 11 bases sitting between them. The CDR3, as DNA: TGTGCCAGCAAGGCGGCAGCTAGCACAGATACGCAGTATTTT. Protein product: CASKAAASTDTQYF.

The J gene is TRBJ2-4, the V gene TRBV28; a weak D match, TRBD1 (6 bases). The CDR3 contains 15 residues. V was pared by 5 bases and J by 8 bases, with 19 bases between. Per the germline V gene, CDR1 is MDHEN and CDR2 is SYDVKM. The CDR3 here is CASSLSTGMPDIQYF. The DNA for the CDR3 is TGTGCCAGCAGTCTATCAACAGGGATGCCAGACATTCAGTACTTC.

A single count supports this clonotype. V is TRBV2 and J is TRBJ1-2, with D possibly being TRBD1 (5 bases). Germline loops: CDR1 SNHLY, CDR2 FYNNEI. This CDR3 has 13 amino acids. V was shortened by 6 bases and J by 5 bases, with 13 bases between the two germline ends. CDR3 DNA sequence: TGTGCCAGCAGCGGAGGGACTGGGTATGGCTACACCTTC. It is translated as CASSGGTGYGYTF.